Reported below is one TCR beta chain. Its antigen remains unknown. This sample was included in a study of tumour-infiltrating T cells in Burkitt lymphoma. Study-level background: This cohort included all epidemiological subtypes of Burkitt lymphoma. Productive clonality predicted overall and progression-free survival. The study's findings and limits: Public clonotypes, several, appeared across numerous Burkitt lymphoma patients.

TCRdb's copy holds only in-frame clones and misses some; the assay was immunoSEQ multiplex PCR. The data hold about 4,000 clones, with less than 20% observed a single time. Material: tumor tissue. This TCR was sampled from a human donor with Burkitt lymphoma.

CDR3 in amino acids: CSARVAGKLFF. In DNA form, the CDR3 reads TGCAGTGCTAGAGTAGCCGGAAAACTGTTTTTT. This chain links TRBV20-1 with TRBJ1-4; D not resolved. This CDR3 region has 11 residues. Germline V lookup: CDR1 DFQATT, CDR2 SNEGSKA (reference sequence). Trimming removed 1 base from V and 10 bases from J, with 7 bases in between.